This T cell receptor (beta chain) is from a study of blood T cell repertoires in COVID-19. In the original workflow: Amplification from reference gene primers served as the basis for estimated nucleated cell counts. Sequenced by immunoSEQ multiplex PCR; TCRdb stores in-frame clones only, minus some. The V and J calls and clone size were taken over from that table, and D and trimming were inferred from the DNA. The repertoire includes 130,000 to 150,000 clones, 70% to 85% of them detected once, and around 2.7% sits in the top ten. The length of the CDR3 is 14 residues. CDR1 is SNHLY, CDR2 FYNNEI, per germline. With 8 bases removed from V and 3 bases from J, the gap between germline ends came to 16 bases.

The sequence was collected from a woman aged 80 or over with acute or convalescent COVID-19. Specimen: peripheral blood. The chain carries TRBV2 and TRBJ1-1; D remains unclear. The CDR3 sequence is CASPGGIADTEAFF. Written as DNA, the CDR3 is TGTGCCAGCCCCGGTGGAATCGCGGACACTGAAGCTTTCTTT.